This T cell receptor (beta chain) was sequenced in a study of monozygotic twins with inflammatory bowel disease. Worth noting for this clonotype: Its antigen is unknown.

Points from the study as a whole: Support was lacking for any single strong IBD-associated signal or clonotype. Differing immunosuppressive treatments may have added variability to patient repertoires. Among the T cells, different subtypes could not be distinguished.

This CDR3 comprises 14 residues. Germline-derived CDR1 and CDR2 are SQVTM and ANQGSEA. Total RNA was isolated from whole blood without T cell sorting. TCRdb reprocessed the 5' RACE reads; each CDR3 protein has one entry and no DNA is given. The repertoire table contains roughly 160,000 distinct CDR3 sequences. V and J are TRBV29-1 and TRBJ2-7; the TRBD1 assignment by TCRdb is unverifiable without DNA. What was sequenced was blood. The clonotype originates from a human donor with ulcerative colitis or Crohn's disease, or a healthy co-twin of an affected twin (not recorded which). The CDR3 is CSALGQRYPYEQYF.